This passage covers 21 T cell receptor beta chains from one sample sequenced in a study of human T cells and chemical hapten exposure. TCRdb re-called the RACE reads through MiXCR, storing one row per CDR3 protein. The sample has about 90,000 distinct CDR3 sequences, approximately 10% seen once. Time point reported: patch test 1, 2 weeks after DPC sensitization. Described treatment: therapeutic diphenylcyclopropenone sensitization with weekly scalp DPC. Sequencing used whole blood, obtained in connection with sensitization to the hapten diphenylcyclopropenone (DPC). All receptors derive from a man between 35 and 55 years old with alopecia areata. Some clones in this sample may be carry-over from other donors' samples.

This clonotype was seen a handful of times. The chain has TRBV6-2 or TRBV6-3 and TRBJ1-5, with 7 nucleotides matching TRBD1. There are 15 residues in the CDR3. Germline assignment: CDR1 MNHEY and CDR2 SVGEGT. J gave up 6 bases and V 5 bases, and 10 bases lay outside the gene matches. Here the CDR3 reads CASSPTGGGGQPQHF. The CDR3 DNA reads as TGTGCCAGCAGTCCCACGGGAGGGGGCGGTCAGCCCCAGCATTTT.

This rearrangement joins TRBV7-8 to TRBJ1-5; TRBD1 is a possible D gene (5 bases). The V gene lost 1 base and the J gene lost 9 bases, with 10 bases spanning the gap. Germline-derived CDR1 and CDR2 are SGHVS and FQNEAQ. The CDR3 is made up of 13 amino acids. CDR3 nucleotides: TGTGCCAGCAGCTTAGTGGGGGTGGGGCCCCAGCATTTT. Translated, it gives CASSLVGVGPQHF.

This clonotype was seen many times. The chain has TRBV29-1 and TRBJ2-5; 8 nucleotides agree with TRBD1. J lost 5 bases, V lost 5 bases, and 19 bases had no gene match. This CDR3 is built from 17 residues. Germline values: CDR1 SQVTM, CDR2 ANQGSEA. DNA for the CDR3: TGCAGCGTTTTGGTGTGGGCAGGGGGCTTTGAGGGGGAGACCCAGTACTTC. Encoded protein: CSVLVWAGGFEGETQYF.

This sequence joins TRBV6-5 and TRBJ1-1; D ambiguous. The V gene lost 2 bases and the J gene lost 5 bases, with 12 bases spanning the gap. The germline V gene encodes CDR1 MNHEY and CDR2 SVGAGI. The CDR3 is 14 residues long. The CDR3 reads CASSYEFTETEAFF. In DNA, the CDR3 is TGTGCCAGCAGTTACGAATTTACTGAAACTGAAGCTTTCTTT.

This clonotype occurred a few times. The rearrangement joins TRBV5-4 to TRBJ2-5, with no clear D. The ends were cut back, 4 bases at V and 5 bases at J, with 18 bases in the middle. Germline CDR1 SGHNT, CDR2 YYREEE (reference sequence). The CDR3 has 15 amino acids. The CDR3: CASSPPADGRETQYF. In DNA form, the CDR3 reads TGTGCCAGCAGCCCCCCCGCCGACGGGCGGGAGACCCAGTACTTC.

The rearrangement joins TRBV10-3 to TRBJ2-3; 8 bases agree with TRBD2. Germline CDR1 is ENHRY and CDR2 is SYGVKD. CDR3 length: 15 residues. Trimming at V came to 3 bases and at J to 0 bases, leaving 2 bases not matched to a gene. The CDR3 sequence is CAISDGTRSTDTQYF. The CDR3 region has the DNA TGTGCCATCAGTGACGGGACTAGAAGCACAGATACGCAGTATTTT.

The chain recombines TRBV10-3 with TRBJ2-7; TRBD1 or TRBD2 may be the D gene (6 bases each). Germline V lookup: CDR1 ENHRY, CDR2 SYGVKD. The V end was cut by 0 bases, the J end by 6 bases, with 9 bases between. This CDR3 contains 13 residues. This CDR3 reads CAISESWGAEQYV. The CDR3 nucleotides read TGTGCCATCAGTGAGTCTTGGGGGGCCGAGCAGTACGTC.

A few counts support this clonotype. This chain uses TRBV6-5 with TRBJ2-7, with D possibly matching TRBD2 (5 bases). V lost 6 bases to trimming and J lost 0 bases, with 18 bases between them. Germline CDR1 is MNHEY and CDR2 is SVGAGI. CDR3 length equals 16 residues. CDR3 sequence reads: CASSRRSGRGSYEQYV. CDR3 coding DNA: TGTGCCAGCAGCCGACGAAGCGGAAGAGGCTCCTACGAGCAGTACGTC.

V and J are TRBV5-4 and TRBJ2-3, with 7 positions matching TRBD2. The V gene's germline CDR1 is SGHNT and CDR2 YYREEE (reference sequence). The CDR3 spans 17 residues. Trimming at V came to 4 bases and at J to 0 bases, leaving 11 bases not matched to a gene. The CDR3, as DNA: TGTGCCAGCAGCGTGGGGCTAGCGGTGGGAAGCACAGATACGCAGTATTTT. Protein product: CASSVGLAVGSTDTQYF.

Only a few counts were recorded for this clonotype. The chain is built from TRBV7-9 and TRBJ2-7; D may be TRBD1 (5 bases). Trimming pared 1 base from V and 1 base from J, leaving 8 bases between. The germline gives CDR1 SEHNR, CDR2 FQNEAQ (reference sequence). CDR3 length: 14 amino acids. The CDR3 spells CASSLGGRSYEQYF. The CDR3 DNA reads TGTGCCAGCAGCTTAGGGGGCCGATCCTACGAGCAGTACTTC.

V gene TRBV6-4 combines with J gene TRBJ2-7; D is possibly TRBD1 (5 bases). The V end lost 2 bases, the J end lost 3 bases, and 17 bases lay between the germline ends. From germline, CDR1 is MRHNA and CDR2 SNTAGT. The CDR3 is made up of 16 amino acids. In nucleotides, the CDR3 is TGTGCCAGCAGTGACCGCGGACACTTCCCTAACTACGAGCAGTACGTC. This translates into CASSDRGHFPNYEQYV.

The chain recombines TRBV24-1 with TRBJ2-3, with 12 positions matching TRBD1. V lost 2 bases, J lost 2 bases, and 13 bases stayed unmatched. Germline CDR1 KGHDR, CDR2 SFDVKD. The CDR3 is 20 amino acids. The CDR3 region is CATSDSSGTGGAPLTDTQYF. The CDR3 DNA is TGTGCCACCAGTGATTCTTCCGGGACAGGGGGCGCTCCCCTCACAGATACGCAGTATTTT.

The chain is built from TRBV6-6 and TRBJ2-7; D possibly corresponds to TRBD1 (5 bases). The CDR3 consists of 14 residues. The ends were cut back, 4 bases at V and 2 bases at J, with 12 bases in the middle. Germline V gives CDR1 MNHNY, CDR2 SVGAGI (reference sequence). The CDR3 spells CASSSPRRAYEQYV. CDR3 coding DNA: TGTGCCAGCAGTTCTCCGCGCAGGGCCTACGAGCAGTACGTC.

The chain's CDR3 is CASSSGGKGREQYF. The CDR3 DNA follows: TGTGCCAGCAGCTCGGGTGGTAAGGGTAGAGAGCAGTACTTC. The rearrangement uses TRBV6-1 and TRBJ2-7; no clear D. The length of the CDR3 is 14 residues. Trimming shortened V by 6 bases and J by 7 bases, and 19 bases separated the two germline ends. Per the germline V gene, CDR1 is MNHNS and CDR2 is SASEGT.

This clonotype was detected a few times. The chain links TRBV7-9 to TRBJ2-5; 7 nucleotides align to TRBD1. Losses at the gene ends were 6 bases for V and 4 bases for J; bases not matched to a gene: 2. This CDR3 is 12 amino acids long. Germline V gives CDR1 SEHNR, CDR2 FQNEAQ (reference sequence). CDR3 in DNA: TGTGCCAGCAGACAGGGGTTAGAGACCCAGTACTTC. Translated, it gives CASRQGLETQYF.

In its sample, this clonotype was seen a few times. The gene calls are TRBV29-1 and TRBJ2-3, with 9 bases fitting TRBD2. This CDR3 has 13 amino acids. The V gene's germline CDR1 is SQVTM and CDR2 ANQGSEA. The junction had 5 bases not matched to a gene; V was cut back by 7 bases and J by 3 bases. CDR3 residues: CSGRLAVTDTQYF. The CDR3 DNA follows: TGCAGCGGACGACTAGCGGTTACAGATACGCAGTATTTT.

The chain recombines TRBV12-5 with TRBJ2-2; 14 nucleotides agree with TRBD2. The germline CDR1 and CDR2 sequences are LGHNT and FRNRAP. CDR3 size: 17 residues. CDR3 bases: TGTGCGAAAACGGGACTAGCGGGGGCTGCGAACACCGGGGAGCTGTTTTTT. Translating it yields CAKTGLAGAANTGELFF.

In its sample, this clonotype was seen a few times. The chain uses TRBV7-9 and TRBJ2-3, with D perhaps TRBD2 (6 bases). The length of the CDR3 is 15 residues. The V and J ends lost 3 bases and 5 bases respectively, with 15 bases between them. From germline, CDR1 is SEHNR and CDR2 FQNEAQ (reference sequence). The CDR3 nucleotides read TGTGCCAGCAGCTTCTTGCCCCTAGCGCTAGATACGCAGTATTTT. Translating it yields CASSFLPLALDTQYF. Together with reference TRBV7-9 and TRBJ2-3, the CDR3 gives the full variable domain: DTGVSQNPRHKITKRGQNVTFRCDPISEHNRLYWYRQTLGQGPEFLTYFQNEAQLEKSRLLSDRFSAERPKGSFSTLEIQRTEQGDSAMYLCASSFLPLALDTQYFGPGTRLTVL.

A word on this clonotype: A read error may produce the germline difference seen at one junction end. This chain joins TRBV20-1 and TRBJ2-3, with D possibly TRBD1 on 5 matching bases. The CDR3 runs to 14 residues. CDR1 is DFQATT, CDR2 SNEGSKA, per germline (reference sequence). The DNA for the CDR3 is TGCAGTGCTAGAGATCAGGGCCGGACCTCTTCGGCCCATTTT. Encoded protein: CSARDQGRTSSAHF.

This clonotype was counted only a few times. The chain couples TRBV7-2 to TRBJ2-2, with 8 bases that match TRBD1. The trim removed 1 base at V and 5 bases at J, leaving 9 bases unmatched. Germline V CDR1 and CDR2: SGHTA, FQGNSA. The CDR3 loop spans 17 amino acids. CDR3 loop: CASSLVGQGAVTGELFF. The CDR3 DNA sequence: TGTGCCAGCAGCTTAGTTGGGCAGGGGGCAGTAACCGGGGAGCTGTTTTTT. Filled out from reference TRBV7-2 and TRBJ2-2, the complete variable domain reads GAGVSQSPSNKVTEKGKDVELRCDPISGHTALYWYRQSLGQGLEFLIYFQGNSAPDKSGLPSDRFSAERTGGSVSTLTIQRTQQEDSAVYLCASSLVGQGAVTGELFFGEGSRLTVL.

Ten or more counts support this clonotype. The chain is built from TRBV7-2 and TRBJ2-3; 7 nucleotides line up with TRBD2. Germline V CDR1 and CDR2: SGHTA, FQGNSA. The CDR3 is made up of 16 amino acids. The V segment lost 2 bases and the J segment 0 bases; nucleotides outside the gene matches: 5. CDR3 protein: CASSLPGGSSTDTQYF. For the CDR3, the DNA is TGTGCCAGCAGCTTACCCGGCGGGAGTAGCACAGATACGCAGTATTTT.